Shown below are 24 T cell receptor beta chains from a single sample sequenced in a study of blood T cell repertoires in COVID-19. TCRdb keeps only in-frame clones here, not all; method: immunoSEQ multiplex PCR. The top ten hold around 10% of the sample, which has about 230,000 clones, 85% to 90% seen once. Sequencing used peripheral blood. The source of these receptors is a man aged 50 to 59 with COVID-19, enrolled during active disease.

The V call is TRBV19, the J call TRBJ2-7; 11 bases fit TRBD2. J was trimmed by 2 bases and V by 7 bases; bases with no gene match: 10. This CDR3 is built from 16 residues. Germline assignment: CDR1 LNHDA and CDR2 SQIVND (reference sequence). CDR3 bases: TGTGCCAGTACCCTAAGCGGGACTAGCGGTACCTACGAGCAGTACTTC. It specifies CASTLSGTSGTYEQYF.

The rearrangement links TRBV7-9 to TRBJ2-1; the D gene is possibly TRBD2 (5 bases). Germline lookup yields CDR1 SEHNR and CDR2 FQNEAQ (reference sequence). V lost 1 base to trimming and J lost 7 bases, with 11 bases between them. The CDR3 runs to 14 residues. In DNA, the CDR3 is TGTGCCAGCAGCTTAGGTCGGGATCTGAATGAGCAGTTCTTC. This codes for CASSLGRDLNEQFF.

The genes are TRBV19 and TRBJ2-2, with D perhaps TRBD1 (6 bases). Germline V gives CDR1 LNHDA, CDR2 SQIVND (reference sequence). The CDR3 loop spans 17 amino acids. V lost 7 bases to trimming and J lost 7 bases, with 25 bases between them. CDR3 sequence: CASKVGHYREMSGELFF. DNA of the CDR3: TGTGCCAGTAAGGTTGGCCACTACAGGGAAATGAGCGGGGAGCTGTTTTTT. The entire variable domain, with the rest obtained from reference TRBV19 and TRBJ2-2, is as follows: DGGITQSPKYLFRKEGQNVTLSCEQNLNHDAMYWYRQDPGQGLRLIYYSQIVNDFQKGDIAEGYSVSREKKESFPLTVTSAQKNPTAFYLCASKVGHYREMSGELFFGEGSRLTVL.

This sequence joins TRBV5-1 and TRBJ1-6; D gene ambiguous. CDR1 and CDR2 from the germline V gene are SGHRS and YFSETQ. This CDR3 has 16 amino acids. V lost 0 bases and J lost 3, with 10 bases in between. The CDR3 loop reads CASSLVGWSYNSPLHF. The CDR3 DNA follows: TGCGCCAGCAGCTTGGTTGGTTGGAGCTATAATTCACCCCTCCACTTT.

The rearrangement uses TRBV19 and TRBJ1-3; weak D call: TRBD1 (5 bases). The germline gives CDR1 LNHDA, CDR2 SQIVND (reference sequence). CDR3 length: 13 residues. V lost 6 bases, J lost 1 base, and 7 bases lay in between. The CDR3 reads CASSAGSGNTIYF. Here the CDR3 DNA reads TGTGCCAGTAGCGCAGGGTCTGGAAACACCATATATTTT.

The rearrangement uses TRBV10-2 and TRBJ1-3, with 12 bases lining up with TRBD1. CDR3 size: 14 residues. V shed 10 bases and J 16 bases; nucleotides not matched to a gene: 17. The germline gives CDR1 WSHSY, CDR2 SAAADI. CDR3 region: CATRSGTGGATVYF. The CDR3 DNA follows: TGCGCCACCCGATCTGGGACAGGGGGCGCGACGGTCTATTTT.

V usage is TRBV5-8 and J usage is TRBJ1-2; D is ambiguous. CDR3 size: 14 residues. V was cut by 0 bases and J by 4 bases, with 10 bases left in between. Germline CDR1 and CDR2: SGHTS and YDEGEE. CDR3 loop: CASSLESVSYGYTF. CDR3 DNA: TGTGCCAGCAGCTTGGAATCGGTTTCCTATGGCTACACCTTC.

V gene TRBV13 combines with J gene TRBJ2-2; TRBD2 matches 14 bases. Germline lookup yields CDR1 PRHDT and CDR2 FYEKMQ (reference sequence). This CDR3 is 17 amino acids long. V was clipped by 4 bases and J by 3 bases; unmatched bases: 4. The CDR3 DNA follows: TGTGCCAGCAGCTCGACTAGCGGGGGGGCGTACACCGGGGAGCTGTTTTTT. It codes for CASSSTSGGAYTGELFF. Complete variable domain (other parts from reference TRBV13 and TRBJ2-2): AAGVIQSPRHLIKEKRETATLKCYPIPRHDTVYWYQQGPGQDPQFLISFYEKMQSDKGSIPDRFSAQQFSDYHSELNMSSLELGDSALYFCASSSTSGGAYTGELFFGEGSRLTVL.

This clone was detected only a few times. The chain recombines TRBV5-1 with TRBJ2-7, with TRBD2 matching over 10 bases. Germline loops: CDR1 SGHRS, CDR2 YFSETQ. This CDR3 contains 16 residues. V lost 4 bases to trimming and J lost 2 bases; unmatched junction nucleotides: 9. This chain's CDR3 is CASSPIAGGPPYEQYF. The CDR3 nucleotides read TGCGCCAGCAGCCCTATAGCGGGAGGCCCTCCCTACGAGCAGTACTTC. Drawing the rest from reference TRBV5-1 and TRBJ2-7, the complete variable domain is KAGVTQTPRYLIKTRGQQVTLSCSPISGHRSVSWYQQTPGQGLQFLFEYFSETQRNKGNFPGRFSGRQFSNSRSEMNVSTLELGDSALYLCASSPIAGGPPYEQYFGPGTRLTVT.

CDR3 sequence: CASSLTDGTRLGYTF. CDR3 sequence (DNA): TGTGCCAGCAGCTTAACTGACGGAACCAGACTTGGCTACACCTTC. The chain recombines TRBV7-3 with TRBJ1-2; D gene uncertain. CDR1 is SGHTA, CDR2 FQGTGA, per germline. The CDR3 is made up of 15 amino acids. V was cut by 0 bases and J by 7 bases, with 15 bases left in between.

The V gene is TRBV27, the J gene TRBJ1-5; D remains unclear. CDR1 MNHEY and CDR2 SMNVEV come from the germline V gene (reference sequence). Trimming took 0 bases from V and 15 from J, leaving 15 bases between them. This CDR3 region has 13 residues. DNA for the CDR3: TGTGCCAGCAGTTTATCCTCGATTTCGAGCGTGCATTTT. Translated, it gives CASSLSSISSVHF.

The chain couples TRBV28 to TRBJ2-3; 8 bases align to TRBD2. The CDR3 spans 16 residues. Germline V CDR1 and CDR2: MDHEN, SYDVKM. The V gene end was trimmed by 7 bases and the J gene end by 0 bases; junction bases not matched to a gene: 9. The CDR3 coding sequence is TGTGCCAGCACCCTAGGGTTAGCGGGGAGCACAGATACGCAGTATTTT. Amino acid sequence: CASTLGLAGSTDTQYF.

The V call is TRBV11-3, the J call TRBJ1-3, with D possibly being TRBD1 (5 bases). Germline loops: CDR1 SGHNT, CDR2 YENEEA. The CDR3 length is 13 residues. V was cut by 4 bases and J by 4 bases, with 8 bases left in between. In DNA form, the CDR3 reads TGTGCCAGCAGCTGGGGCCCCGGAAACACCATATATTTT. Its protein is CASSWGPGNTIYF.

In DNA form, the CDR3 reads TGTGCCACCAGTCCGACTAGCGGGGGCGCCTACAATGAGCAGTTCTTC. Encoded protein: CATSPTSGGAYNEQFF. The V and J genes are TRBV24-1 and TRBJ2-1; 12 bases agree with TRBD2. The junction had 4 bases not matched to a gene; V was cut back by 6 bases and J by 2 bases. The CDR3 is 16 residues long. Germline CDR1 KGHDR, CDR2 SFDVKD.

The rearrangement links TRBV30 to TRBJ2-7; 7 bases match TRBD1. Germline CDR1 and CDR2: GTSNPN and SVGIG (reference sequence). The CDR3 is 14 residues long. With V trimmed by 4 bases and J by 1 base, 7 bases remained unmatched. CDR3 amino acids: CAWTPGQRSYEQYF. The CDR3 DNA sequence: TGTGCCTGGACCCCGGGACAGAGGTCCTACGAGCAGTACTTC.

V is TRBV5-1 and J is TRBJ2-2; D is unclear. CDR1 is SGHRS and CDR2 is YFSETQ in the germline V gene. CDR3 length: 13 residues. V dropped 0 bases and J dropped 4 bases, with 4 bases sitting between them. Here the CDR3 reads CASSLVRTGELFF. CDR3 nucleotide sequence: TGCGCCAGCAGCTTGGTCCGCACCGGGGAGCTGTTTTTT.

This clone was observed a few times. This chain joins TRBV2 and TRBJ1-1; D possibly corresponds to TRBD1 (6 bases). CDR3 length equals 16 residues. Trimming pared 2 bases from V and 0 bases from J, leaving 13 bases between. The germline gives CDR1 SNHLY, CDR2 FYNNEI. CDR3 in amino acids: CASSESPGTLNTEAFF. The DNA of the CDR3 is TGTGCCAGCAGTGAAAGCCCCGGGACACTGAACACTGAAGCTTTCTTT.

The chain has TRBV24-1 and TRBJ2-1; 7 nucleotides agree with TRBD1. The CDR3 runs to 15 residues. Germline V gives CDR1 KGHDR, CDR2 SFDVKD. V was clipped by 4 bases and J by 4 bases; unmatched bases: 6. The CDR3 region is CATSETGTEYNEQFF. In nucleotides, the CDR3 is TGTGCCACCAGTGAAACCGGGACAGAATACAATGAGCAGTTCTTC.

This chain connects TRBV6-2 or TRBV6-3 to TRBJ2-3; tentatively, D is TRBD2 (5 bases). V was trimmed by 2 bases and J by 5 bases, leaving 17 bases between them. The CDR3 sequence is 16 residues long. Germline V gene data show CDR1 as MNHEY and CDR2 as SVGEGT. The CDR3: CASSYLRIGKKDTQYF. As DNA, the CDR3 is TGTGCCAGCAGTTACCTAAGAATCGGGAAAAAAGATACGCAGTATTTT.

This chain connects TRBV27 to TRBJ2-2; D not resolved. This CDR3 region has 15 residues. V gave up 4 bases and J gave up 0 bases, with 9 bases separating them. Germline V gene sequence: CDR1 MNHEY, CDR2 SMNVEV (reference sequence). The CDR3 region is CASSWSRSNTGELFF. In DNA form, the CDR3 reads TGTGCCAGCAGTTGGTCCAGATCGAACACCGGGGAGCTGTTTTTT.

The chain combines TRBV12-3 or TRBV12-4 with TRBJ2-1; the D is unclear. V lost 5 bases, J lost 7 bases, and 3 bases lay in between. This CDR3 is built from 10 residues. For the CDR3, the DNA is TGTGCCAGCAGTACTAATGAGCAGTTCTTC. Translation gives CASSTNEQFF.

The CDR3 region has the DNA TGTGCCAGCAGCTTAACAGGGGCCCTAAGGCATGGCTACACCTTC. Its translation is CASSLTGALRHGYTF. The gene calls are TRBV7-2 and TRBJ1-2; 7 nucleotides align to TRBD1. CDR3 length: 15 amino acids. Per germline, CDR1 SGHTA and CDR2 FQGNSA. The trim removed 2 bases at V and 6 bases at J, leaving 9 bases unmatched. The full variable domain, its missing parts supplied by reference TRBV7-2 and TRBJ1-2, is GAGVSQSPSNKVTEKGKDVELRCDPISGHTALYWYRQSLGQGLEFLIYFQGNSAPDKSGLPSDRFSAERTGGSVSTLTIQRTQQEDSAVYLCASSLTGALRHGYTFGSGTRLTVV.

This clone was counted a few times. The chain links TRBV6-2 or TRBV6-3 to TRBJ2-3, with 12 bases that match TRBD2. V trimming: 6 bases; J trimming: 4 bases; junction bases outside the gene matches: 5. CDR3 length: 15 amino acids. CDR1 and CDR2 from the germline V gene are MNHEY and SVGEGT. In DNA, the CDR3 is TGTGCCAGCAGCCCTAGCGGGAGGGAGGCAGATACGCAGTATTTT. Translating it yields CASSPSGREADTQYF.

The chain combines TRBV7-9 with TRBJ2-3; 14 bases are a match to TRBD2. The CDR3 covers 17 residues. Losses at the gene ends were 5 bases for V and 4 bases for J; bases not matched to a gene: 8. Germline loops: CDR1 SEHNR, CDR2 FQNEAQ (reference sequence). The CDR3 DNA reads TGTGCCAGCAGCCGACTAGCGGGAGGGACCGCGGCAGATACGCAGTATTTT. It yields the protein CASSRLAGGTAADTQYF.